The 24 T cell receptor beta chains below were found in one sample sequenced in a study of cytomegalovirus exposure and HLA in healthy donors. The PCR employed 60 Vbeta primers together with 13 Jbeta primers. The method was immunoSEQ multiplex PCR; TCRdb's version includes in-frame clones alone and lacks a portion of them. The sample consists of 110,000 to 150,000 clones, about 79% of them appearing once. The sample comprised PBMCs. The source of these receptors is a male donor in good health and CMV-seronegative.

The CDR3 reads CASSQDGTSSRWDTQYF. As DNA, the CDR3 is TGCGCCAGCAGCCAAGACGGGACTAGCTCTCGGTGGGATACGCAGTATTTT. The chain links TRBV4-3 to TRBJ2-3, with 9 bases that match TRBD2. The J segment lost 6 bases and the V segment lost 0 bases, leaving 10 bases of the junction unmatched. Germline V gives CDR1 LGHNA, CDR2 YSLEER. This CDR3 region has 17 residues.

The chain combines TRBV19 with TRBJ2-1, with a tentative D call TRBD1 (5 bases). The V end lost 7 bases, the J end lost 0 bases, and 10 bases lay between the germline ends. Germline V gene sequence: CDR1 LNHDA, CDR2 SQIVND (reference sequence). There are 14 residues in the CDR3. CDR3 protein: CASTRGPSYNEQFF. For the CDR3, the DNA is TGTGCCAGTACTAGGGGCCCCTCCTACAATGAGCAGTTCTTC. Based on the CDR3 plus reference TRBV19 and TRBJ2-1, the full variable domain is DGGITQSPKYLFRKEGQNVTLSCEQNLNHDAMYWYRQDPGQGLRLIYYSQIVNDFQKGDIAEGYSVSREKKESFPLTVTSAQKNPTAFYLCASTRGPSYNEQFFGPGTRLTVL.

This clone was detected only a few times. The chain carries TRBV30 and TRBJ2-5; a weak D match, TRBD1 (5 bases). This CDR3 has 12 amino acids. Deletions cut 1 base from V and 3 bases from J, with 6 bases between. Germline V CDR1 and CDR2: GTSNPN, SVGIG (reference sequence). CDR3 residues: CAWSGQKETQYF. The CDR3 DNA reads TGTGCCTGGAGTGGACAGAAAGAGACCCAGTACTTC.

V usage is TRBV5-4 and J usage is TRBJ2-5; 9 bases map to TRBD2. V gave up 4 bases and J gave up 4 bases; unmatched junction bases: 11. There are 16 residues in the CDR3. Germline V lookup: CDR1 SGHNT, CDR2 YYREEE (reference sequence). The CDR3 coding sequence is TGTGCCAGCAGCCAGATGAGCGGGGGGCCCCGAGAGACCCAGTACTTC. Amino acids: CASSQMSGGPRETQYF.

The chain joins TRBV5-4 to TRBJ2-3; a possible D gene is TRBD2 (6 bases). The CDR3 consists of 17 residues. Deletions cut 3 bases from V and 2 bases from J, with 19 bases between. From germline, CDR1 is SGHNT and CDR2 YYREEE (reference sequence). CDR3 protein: CASSSPGEPDHTDTQYF. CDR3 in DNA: TGTGCCAGCAGCTCACCGGGGGAACCAGACCACACAGATACGCAGTATTTT.

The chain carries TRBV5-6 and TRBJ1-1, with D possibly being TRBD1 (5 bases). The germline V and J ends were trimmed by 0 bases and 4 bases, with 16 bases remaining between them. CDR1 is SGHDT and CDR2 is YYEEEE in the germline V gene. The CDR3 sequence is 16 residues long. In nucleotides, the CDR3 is TGTGCCAGCAGCTTGGGGGATCAGACAGCCCTCACTGAAGCTTTCTTT. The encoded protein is CASSLGDQTALTEAFF. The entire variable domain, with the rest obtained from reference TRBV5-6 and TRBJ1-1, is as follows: DAGVTQSPTHLIKTRGQQVTLRCSPKSGHDTVSWYQQALGQGPQFIFQYYEEEERQRGNFPDRFSGHQFPNYSSELNVNALLLGDSALYLCASSLGDQTALTEAFFGQGTRLTVV.

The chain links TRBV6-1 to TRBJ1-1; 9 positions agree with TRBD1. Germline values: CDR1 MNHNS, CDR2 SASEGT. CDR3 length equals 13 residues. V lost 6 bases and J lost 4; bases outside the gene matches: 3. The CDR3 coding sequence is TGTGCCAGCAGAGCACAGGGGGCCACTGAAGCTTTCTTT. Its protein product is CASRAQGATEAFF.

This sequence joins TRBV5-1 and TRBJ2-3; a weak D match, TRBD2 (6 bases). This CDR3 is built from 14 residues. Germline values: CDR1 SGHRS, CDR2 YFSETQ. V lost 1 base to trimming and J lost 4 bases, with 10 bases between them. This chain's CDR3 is CASSLTGVADTQYF. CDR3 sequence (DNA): TGCGCCAGCAGCTTGACGGGAGTAGCAGATACGCAGTATTTT.

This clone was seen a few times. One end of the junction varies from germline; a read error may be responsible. The DNA of the CDR3 is TGTGCTAGCAACATGCAAGGGCGGGGGGGCCCCTCCTACGAGCAGTACTTC. This codes for CASNMQGRGGPSYEQYF. The chain employs TRBV7-7 and TRBJ2-7, with 9 bases identical to TRBD2. Germline CDR1 reads SSHAT; CDR2 reads FNYEAQ (reference sequence). CDR3 length equals 17 residues.

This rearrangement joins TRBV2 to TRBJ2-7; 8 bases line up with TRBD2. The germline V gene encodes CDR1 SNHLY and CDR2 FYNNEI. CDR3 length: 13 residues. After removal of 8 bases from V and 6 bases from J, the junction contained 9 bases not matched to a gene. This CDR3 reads CASLSTSVSEQYF. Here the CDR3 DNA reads TGTGCCAGCCTTTCGACTAGCGTGAGCGAGCAGTACTTC.

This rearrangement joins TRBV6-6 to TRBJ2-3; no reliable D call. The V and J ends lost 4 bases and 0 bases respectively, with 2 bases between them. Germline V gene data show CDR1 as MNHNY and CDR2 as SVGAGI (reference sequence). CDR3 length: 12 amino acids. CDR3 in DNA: TGTGCCAGCAGTTCTAGCACAGATACGCAGTATTTT. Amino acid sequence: CASSSSTDTQYF.

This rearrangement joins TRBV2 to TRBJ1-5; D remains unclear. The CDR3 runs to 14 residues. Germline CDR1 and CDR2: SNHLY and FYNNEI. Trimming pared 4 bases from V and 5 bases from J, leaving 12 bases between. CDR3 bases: TGTGCCAGCAGTGCATACCAGGAGGATCAGCCCCAGCATTTT. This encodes CASSAYQEDQPQHF. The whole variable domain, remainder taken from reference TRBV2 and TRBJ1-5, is EPEVTQTPSHQVTQMGQEVILRCVPISNHLYFYWYRQILGQKVEFLVSFYNNEISEKSEIFDDQFSVERPDGSNFTLKIRSTKLEDSAMYFCASSAYQEDQPQHFGDGTRLSIL.

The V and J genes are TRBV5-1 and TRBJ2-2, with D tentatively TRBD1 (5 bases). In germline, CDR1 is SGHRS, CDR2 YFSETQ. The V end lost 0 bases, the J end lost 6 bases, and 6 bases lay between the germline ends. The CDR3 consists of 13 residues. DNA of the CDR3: TGCGCCAGCAGCTTGGTAGGGGCCGGGGAGCTGTTTTTT. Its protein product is CASSLVGAGELFF.

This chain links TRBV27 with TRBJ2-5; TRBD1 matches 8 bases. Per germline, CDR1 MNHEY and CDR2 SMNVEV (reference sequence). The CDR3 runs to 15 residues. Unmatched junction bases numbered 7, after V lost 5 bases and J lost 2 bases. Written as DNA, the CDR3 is TGTGCCAGCAGTCCCGGGACAGGCGTTCAAGAGACCCAGTACTTC. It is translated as CASSPGTGVQETQYF.

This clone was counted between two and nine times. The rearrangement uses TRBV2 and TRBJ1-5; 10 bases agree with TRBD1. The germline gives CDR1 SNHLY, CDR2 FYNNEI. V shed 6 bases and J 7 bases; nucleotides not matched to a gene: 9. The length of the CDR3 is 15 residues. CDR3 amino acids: CASSPDRGLRQPQHF. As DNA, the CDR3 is TGTGCCAGCAGCCCTGACAGGGGGCTAAGACAGCCCCAGCATTTT.

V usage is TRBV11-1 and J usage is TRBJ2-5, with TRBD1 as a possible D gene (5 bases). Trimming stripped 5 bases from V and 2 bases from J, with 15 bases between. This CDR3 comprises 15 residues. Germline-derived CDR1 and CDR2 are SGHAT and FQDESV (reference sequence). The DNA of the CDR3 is TGTGCCAGCAGCCGCAACGGGCAGGGACAAGAGACCCAGTACTTC. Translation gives CASSRNGQGQETQYF.

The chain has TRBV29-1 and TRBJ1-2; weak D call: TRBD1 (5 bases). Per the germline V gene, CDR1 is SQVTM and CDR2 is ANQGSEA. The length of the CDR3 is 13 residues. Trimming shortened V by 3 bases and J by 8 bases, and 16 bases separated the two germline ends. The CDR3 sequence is CSVDDRTRGGYTF. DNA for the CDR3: TGCAGCGTTGATGACCGCACAAGGGGCGGCTACACCTTC.

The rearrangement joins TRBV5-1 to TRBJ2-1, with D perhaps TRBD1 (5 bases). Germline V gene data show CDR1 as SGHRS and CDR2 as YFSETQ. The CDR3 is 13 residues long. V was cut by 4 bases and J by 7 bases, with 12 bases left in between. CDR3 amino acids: CASSLTQDNEQFF. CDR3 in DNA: TGCGCCAGCAGCCTTACACAGGATAATGAGCAGTTCTTC.

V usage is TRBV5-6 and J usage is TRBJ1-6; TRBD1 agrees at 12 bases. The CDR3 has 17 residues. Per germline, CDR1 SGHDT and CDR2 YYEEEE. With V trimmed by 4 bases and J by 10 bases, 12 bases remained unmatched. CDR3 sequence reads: CASSLGTGGWSGSPLHF. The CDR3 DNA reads TGTGCCAGCAGCCTGGGGACAGGGGGCTGGTCGGGGTCACCCCTCCACTTT.

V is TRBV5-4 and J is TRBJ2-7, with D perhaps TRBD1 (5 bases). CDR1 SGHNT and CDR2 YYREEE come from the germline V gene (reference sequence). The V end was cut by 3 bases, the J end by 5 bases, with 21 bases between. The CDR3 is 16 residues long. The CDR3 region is CASSSPTDAPGHEQYF. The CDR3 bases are TGTGCCAGCAGCTCCCCGACAGACGCCCCGGGCCACGAGCAGTACTTC.

CDR3 sequence: CASSPRKRGGFYNEQFF. The CDR3 nucleotides read TGTGCCAGCAGCCCCCGGAAGCGGGGGGGCTTTTACAATGAGCAGTTCTTC. This chain joins TRBV7-2 and TRBJ2-1; TRBD2 agrees at 10 bases. The CDR3 spans 17 residues. After removal of 5 bases from V and 4 bases from J, the junction contained 11 bases not matched to a gene. CDR1 SGHTA and CDR2 FQGNSA come from the germline V gene.

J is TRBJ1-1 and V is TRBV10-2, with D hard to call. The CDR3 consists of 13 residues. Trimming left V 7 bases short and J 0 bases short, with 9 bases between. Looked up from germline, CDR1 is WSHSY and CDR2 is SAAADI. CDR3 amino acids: CASTQLMNTEAFF. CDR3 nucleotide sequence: TGCGCCAGCACACAGCTCATGAACACTGAAGCTTTCTTT.

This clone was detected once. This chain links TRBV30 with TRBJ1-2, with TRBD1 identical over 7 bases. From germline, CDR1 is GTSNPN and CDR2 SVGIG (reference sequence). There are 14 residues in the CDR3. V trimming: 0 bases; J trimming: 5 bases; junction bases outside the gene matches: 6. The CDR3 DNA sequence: TGTGCCTGGAGTGTACTAGGGACAGCTTATGGCTACACCTTC. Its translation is CAWSVLGTAYGYTF.

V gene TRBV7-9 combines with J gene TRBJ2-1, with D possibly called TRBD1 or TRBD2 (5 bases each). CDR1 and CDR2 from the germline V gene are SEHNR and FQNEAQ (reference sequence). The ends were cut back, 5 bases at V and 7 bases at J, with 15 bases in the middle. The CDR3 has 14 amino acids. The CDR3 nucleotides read TGTGCCAGCAGCCTAGGGGCTAGCTTAAATGAGCAGTTCTTC. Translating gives CASSLGASLNEQFF.